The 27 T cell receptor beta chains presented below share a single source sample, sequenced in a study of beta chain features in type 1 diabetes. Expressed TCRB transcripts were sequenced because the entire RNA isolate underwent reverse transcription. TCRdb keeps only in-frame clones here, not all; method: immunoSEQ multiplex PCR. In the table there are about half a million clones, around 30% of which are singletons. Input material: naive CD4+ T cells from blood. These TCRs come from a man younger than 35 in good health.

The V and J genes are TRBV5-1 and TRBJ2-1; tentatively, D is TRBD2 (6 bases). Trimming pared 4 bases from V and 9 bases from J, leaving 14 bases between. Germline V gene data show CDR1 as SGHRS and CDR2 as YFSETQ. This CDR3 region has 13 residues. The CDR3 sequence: CASSHPSASEQFF. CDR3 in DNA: TGCGCCAGCAGCCACCCTAGCGCCAGTGAGCAGTTCTTC.

The CDR3 DNA reads as TGTGCCAGCAGTGACACCTGGCGGGGCCGGGCTAGCACAGATACGCAGTATTTT. Its translation is CASSDTWRGRASTDTQYF. The gene calls are TRBV2 and TRBJ2-3, with D possibly matching TRBD2 (6 bases). With 3 bases removed from V and 0 bases from J, the gap between germline ends came to 19 bases. Per germline, CDR1 SNHLY and CDR2 FYNNEI. The CDR3 length is 18 residues.

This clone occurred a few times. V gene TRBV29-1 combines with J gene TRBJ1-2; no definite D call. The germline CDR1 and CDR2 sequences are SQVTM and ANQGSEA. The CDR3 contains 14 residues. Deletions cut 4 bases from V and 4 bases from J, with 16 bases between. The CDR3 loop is CSVGPILGLYGYTF. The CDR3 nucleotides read TGCAGCGTTGGCCCGATTCTAGGGCTCTATGGCTACACCTTC.

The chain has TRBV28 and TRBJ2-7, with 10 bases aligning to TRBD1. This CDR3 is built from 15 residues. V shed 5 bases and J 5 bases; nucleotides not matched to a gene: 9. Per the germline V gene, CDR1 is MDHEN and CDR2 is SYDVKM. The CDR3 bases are TGTGCCAGCAGTGGACGGACAGGGGGGATCGACGAGCAGTACTTC. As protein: CASSGRTGGIDEQYF.

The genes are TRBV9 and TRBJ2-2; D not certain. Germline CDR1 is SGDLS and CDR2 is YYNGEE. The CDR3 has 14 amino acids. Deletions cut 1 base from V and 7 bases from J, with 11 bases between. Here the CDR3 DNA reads TGTGCCAGCAGCGTACAGGTAGCAATCGGGGAGCTGTTTTTT. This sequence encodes CASSVQVAIGELFF.

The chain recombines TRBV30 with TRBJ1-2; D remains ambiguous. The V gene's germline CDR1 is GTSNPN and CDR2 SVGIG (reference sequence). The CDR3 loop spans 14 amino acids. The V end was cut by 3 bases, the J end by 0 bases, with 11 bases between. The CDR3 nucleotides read TGTGCCTGGAGACGGGATCTGACTAACTATGGCTACACCTTC. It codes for CAWRRDLTNYGYTF. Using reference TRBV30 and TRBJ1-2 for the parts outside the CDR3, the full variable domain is SQTIHQWPATLVQPVGSPLSLECTVEGTSNPNLYWYRQAAGRGLQLLFYSVGIGQISSEVPQNLSASRPQDRQFILSSKKLLLSDSGFYLCAWRRDLTNYGYTFGSGTRLTVV.

The DNA for the CDR3 is TGTGCCAGCAACAGGCGTGGGGGCGTCAGCTCCTACAATGAGCAGTTCTTC. It yields the protein CASNRRGGVSSYNEQFF. V usage is TRBV27 and J usage is TRBJ2-1, with D maybe TRBD1 (6 bases). Germline-derived CDR1 and CDR2 are MNHEY and SMNVEV (reference sequence). This CDR3 spans 17 amino acids. V lost 7 bases, J lost 0 bases, and 19 bases lay in between.

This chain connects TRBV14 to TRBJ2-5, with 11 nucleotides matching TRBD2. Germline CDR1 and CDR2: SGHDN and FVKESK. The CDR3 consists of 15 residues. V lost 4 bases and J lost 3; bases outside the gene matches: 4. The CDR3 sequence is CASSLLGLAEETQYF. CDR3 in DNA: TGTGCCAGCAGCCTGCTGGGACTAGCGGAAGAGACCCAGTACTTC.

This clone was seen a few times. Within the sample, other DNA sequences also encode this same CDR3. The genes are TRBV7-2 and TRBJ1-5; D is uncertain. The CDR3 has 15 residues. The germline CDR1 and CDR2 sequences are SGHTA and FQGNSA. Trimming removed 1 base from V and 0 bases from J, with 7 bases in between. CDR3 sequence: CASSLVGSSNQPQHF. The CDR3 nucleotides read TGTGCCAGCAGCTTAGTTGGTAGTAGCAATCAGCCCCAGCATTTT. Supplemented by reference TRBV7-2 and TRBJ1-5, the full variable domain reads GAGVSQSPSNKVTEKGKDVELRCDPISGHTALYWYRQSLGQGLEFLIYFQGNSAPDKSGLPSDRFSAERTGGSVSTLTIQRTQQEDSAVYLCASSLVGSSNQPQHFGDGTRLSIL.

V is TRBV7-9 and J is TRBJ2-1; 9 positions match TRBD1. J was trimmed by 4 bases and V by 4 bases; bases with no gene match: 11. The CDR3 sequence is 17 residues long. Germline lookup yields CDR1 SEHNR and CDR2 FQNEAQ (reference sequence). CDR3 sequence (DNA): TGTGCCAGCAGCTCCAGGGACAGGGAATGGGGATACAATGAGCAGTTCTTC. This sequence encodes CASSSRDREWGYNEQFF.

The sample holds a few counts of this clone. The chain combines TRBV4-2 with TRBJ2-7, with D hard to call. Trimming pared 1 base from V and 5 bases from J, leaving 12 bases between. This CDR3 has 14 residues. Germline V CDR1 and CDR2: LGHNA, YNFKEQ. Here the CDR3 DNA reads TGTGCCAGCAGCCAAGGCACCATAGACAACGAGCAGTACTTC. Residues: CASSQGTIDNEQYF.

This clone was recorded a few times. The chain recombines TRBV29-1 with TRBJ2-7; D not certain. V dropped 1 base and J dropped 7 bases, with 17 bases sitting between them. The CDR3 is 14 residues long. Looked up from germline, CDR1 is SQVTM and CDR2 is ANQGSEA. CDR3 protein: CSVEGEAESEEQYF. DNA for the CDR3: TGCAGCGTTGAAGGCGAGGCCGAGTCTGAAGAGCAGTACTTC.

CDR3 protein: CASTGRTGLGYTF. Here the CDR3 DNA reads TGTGCCAGTACCGGTAGGACAGGGTTGGGCTACACCTTC. The chain employs TRBV19 and TRBJ1-2; 8 positions match TRBD1. V shed 7 bases and J 8 bases; nucleotides not matched to a gene: 9. This CDR3 is 13 amino acids long. The V gene's germline CDR1 is LNHDA and CDR2 SQIVND (reference sequence). Based on the CDR3 plus reference TRBV19 and TRBJ1-2, the full variable domain is DGGITQSPKYLFRKEGQNVTLSCEQNLNHDAMYWYRQDPGQGLRLIYYSQIVNDFQKGDIAEGYSVSREKKESFPLTVTSAQKNPTAFYLCASTGRTGLGYTFGSGTRLTVV.

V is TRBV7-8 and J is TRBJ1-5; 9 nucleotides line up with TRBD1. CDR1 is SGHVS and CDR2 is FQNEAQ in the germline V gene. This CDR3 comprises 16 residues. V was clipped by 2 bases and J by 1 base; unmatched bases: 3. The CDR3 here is CASSLTGGSSNQPQHF. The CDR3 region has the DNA TGTGCCAGCAGCTTAACAGGGGGCTCGAGCAATCAGCCCCAGCATTTT. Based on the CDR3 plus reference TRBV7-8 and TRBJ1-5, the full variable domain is GAGVSQSPRYKVAKRGQDVALRCDPISGHVSLFWYQQALGQGPEFLTYFQNEAQLDKSGLPSDRFFAERPEGSVSTLKIQRTQQEDSAVYLCASSLTGGSSNQPQHFGDGTRLSIL.

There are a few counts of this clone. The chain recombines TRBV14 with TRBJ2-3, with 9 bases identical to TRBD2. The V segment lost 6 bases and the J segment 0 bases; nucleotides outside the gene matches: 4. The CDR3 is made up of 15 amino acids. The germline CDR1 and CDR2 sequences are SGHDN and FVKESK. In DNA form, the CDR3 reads TGTGCCAGCAGTGGACTAGCGCCTAGCACAGATACGCAGTATTTT. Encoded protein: CASSGLAPSTDTQYF.

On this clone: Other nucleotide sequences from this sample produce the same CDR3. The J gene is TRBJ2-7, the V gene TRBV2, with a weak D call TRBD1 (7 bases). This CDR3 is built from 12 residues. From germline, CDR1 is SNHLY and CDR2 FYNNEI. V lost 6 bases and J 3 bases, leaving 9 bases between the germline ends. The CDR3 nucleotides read TGTGCCAGCAGGCGGGACAGCTACGAGCAGTACTTC. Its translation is CASRRDSYEQYF.

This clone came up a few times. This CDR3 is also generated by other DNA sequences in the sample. CDR3 nucleotide sequence: TGCAGCGTTCTCGAGGGGGAGACCCAGTACTTC. As protein: CSVLEGETQYF. The chain employs TRBV29-1 and TRBJ2-5, with D perhaps given as TRBD1 or TRBD2 (5 bases each). The CDR3 covers 11 residues. Germline CDR1 and CDR2: SQVTM and ANQGSEA. With 5 bases removed from V and 5 bases from J, the gap between germline ends came to 9 bases.

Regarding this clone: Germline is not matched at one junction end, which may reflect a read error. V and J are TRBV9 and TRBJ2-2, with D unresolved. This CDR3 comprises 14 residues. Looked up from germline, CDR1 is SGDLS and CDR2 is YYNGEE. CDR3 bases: TGTGCCAGCAGCGTAGAAGCGAACGCCGGGGAGCTGTTTTTT. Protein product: CASSVEANAGELFF.

CDR3 loop: CASADRGKETQYF. The DNA of the CDR3 is TGTGCCAGCGCGGACAGGGGAAAAGAGACCCAGTACTTC. V and J are TRBV2 and TRBJ2-5; 9 bases fit TRBD1. Trimming at V came to 8 bases and at J to 3 bases, leaving 4 bases not matched to a gene. CDR3 length: 13 amino acids. Germline V gene data show CDR1 as SNHLY and CDR2 as FYNNEI.

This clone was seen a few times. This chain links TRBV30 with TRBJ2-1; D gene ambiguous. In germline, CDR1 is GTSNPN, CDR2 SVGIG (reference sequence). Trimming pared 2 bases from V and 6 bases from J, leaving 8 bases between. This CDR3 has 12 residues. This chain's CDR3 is CAWSPAGNEQFF. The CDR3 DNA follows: TGTGCCTGGAGTCCCGCCGGCAATGAGCAGTTCTTC.

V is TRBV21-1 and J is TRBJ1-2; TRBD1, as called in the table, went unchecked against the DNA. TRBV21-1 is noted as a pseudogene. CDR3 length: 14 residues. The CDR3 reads CASSTFWDSYGYTF. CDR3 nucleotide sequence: TGTGCCAGCAGTACCTTTTGGGACAGCTATGGCTACACCTTC.

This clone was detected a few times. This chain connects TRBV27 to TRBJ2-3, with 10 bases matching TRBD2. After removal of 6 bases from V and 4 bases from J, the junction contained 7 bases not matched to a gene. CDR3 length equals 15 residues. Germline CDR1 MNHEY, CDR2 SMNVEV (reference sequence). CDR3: CASRLITSGADTQYF. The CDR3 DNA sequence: TGTGCCAGCAGACTGATCACTAGCGGGGCAGATACGCAGTATTTT.

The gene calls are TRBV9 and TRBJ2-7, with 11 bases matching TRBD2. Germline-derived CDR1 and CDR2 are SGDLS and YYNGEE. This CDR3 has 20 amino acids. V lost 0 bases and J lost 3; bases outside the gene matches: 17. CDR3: CASSVATWASAGTSGYEQYF. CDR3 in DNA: TGTGCCAGCAGCGTAGCTACCTGGGCTTCTGCCGGGACTAGCGGCTACGAGCAGTACTTC.

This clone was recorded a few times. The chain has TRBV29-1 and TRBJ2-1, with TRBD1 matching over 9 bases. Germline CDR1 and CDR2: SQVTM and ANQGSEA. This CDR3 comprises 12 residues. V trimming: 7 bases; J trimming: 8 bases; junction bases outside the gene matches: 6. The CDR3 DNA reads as TGCAGCGGAGGGACAGGGCTCGATGAGCAGTTCTTC. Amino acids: CSGGTGLDEQFF.

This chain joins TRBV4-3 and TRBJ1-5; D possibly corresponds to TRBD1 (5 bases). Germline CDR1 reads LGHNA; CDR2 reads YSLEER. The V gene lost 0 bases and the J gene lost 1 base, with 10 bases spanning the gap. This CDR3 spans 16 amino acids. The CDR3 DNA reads TGCGCCAGCAGCCAAGAACCGGCAGGGAGCAATCAGCCCCAGCATTTT. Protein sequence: CASSQEPAGSNQPQHF.

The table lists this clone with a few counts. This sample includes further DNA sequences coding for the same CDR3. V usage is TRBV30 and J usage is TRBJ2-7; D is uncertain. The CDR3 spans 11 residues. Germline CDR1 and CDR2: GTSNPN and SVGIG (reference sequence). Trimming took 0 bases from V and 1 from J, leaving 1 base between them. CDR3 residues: CAWSVSYEQYF. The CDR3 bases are TGTGCCTGGAGTGTATCCTACGAGCAGTACTTC.

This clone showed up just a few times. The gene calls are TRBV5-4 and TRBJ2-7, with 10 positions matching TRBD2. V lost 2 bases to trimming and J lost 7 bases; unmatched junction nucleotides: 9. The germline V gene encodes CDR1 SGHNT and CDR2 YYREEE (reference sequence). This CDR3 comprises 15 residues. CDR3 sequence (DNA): TGTGCCAGCAGCTTCGGGGCTAGCGGGAGCCGTGAGCAGTACTTC. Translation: CASSFGASGSREQYF.